These 21 T cell receptor beta chains were sequenced from one sample in a study of blood T cell repertoires in COVID-19. Data came from immunoSEQ multiplex PCR; TCRdb stores just in-frame clones and leaves some out. The sample contains approximately 300,000 clones, 80% to 90% of which appear only once. Material: peripheral blood. The receptors here all came from a man younger than 35 who had recovered from COVID-19.

V gene TRBV2 combines with J gene TRBJ2-3; D might be TRBD2 (7 bases). The germline CDR1 and CDR2 sequences are SNHLY and FYNNEI. V lost 4 bases and J lost 1, with 12 bases in between. This CDR3 is 15 amino acids long. The CDR3 coding sequence is TGTGCCAGCAGTGTTCAAGGGGGGGGCACAGATACGCAGTATTTT. Residues: CASSVQGGGTDTQYF.

The V gene is TRBV7-2, the J gene TRBJ2-7, with D maybe TRBD2 (5 bases). V lost 2 bases and J 3 bases, leaving 11 bases between the germline ends. Germline CDR1 SGHTA, CDR2 FQGNSA. This CDR3 region has 14 residues. CDR3 in DNA: TGTGCCAGCAGCTTAAACCTAGCCAACTACGAGCAGTACTTC. Amino acids: CASSLNLANYEQYF. The full variable domain, completed using reference TRBV7-2 and TRBJ2-7, is GAGVSQSPSNKVTEKGKDVELRCDPISGHTALYWYRQSLGQGLEFLIYFQGNSAPDKSGLPSDRFSAERTGGSVSTLTIQRTQQEDSAVYLCASSLNLANYEQYFGPGTRLTVT.

The chain links TRBV7-8 to TRBJ2-3; D might be TRBD1 (5 bases). V was shortened by 2 bases and J by 2 bases, with 14 bases between the two germline ends. CDR1 and CDR2 (germline): SGHVS, FQNEAQ. This CDR3 comprises 16 residues. CDR3 residues: CASSLSGQGYTDTQYF. As DNA, the CDR3 is TGTGCCAGCAGCTTATCCGGGCAGGGATACACAGATACGCAGTATTTT. Combining the CDR3 with reference TRBV7-8 and TRBJ2-3 gives the whole variable domain GAGVSQSPRYKVAKRGQDVALRCDPISGHVSLFWYQQALGQGPEFLTYFQNEAQLDKSGLPSDRFFAERPEGSVSTLKIQRTQQEDSAVYLCASSLSGQGYTDTQYFGPGTRLTVL.

The CDR3 loop is CASSFSDRGGSEAFF. DNA of the CDR3: TGTGCCAGCAGTTTTTCGGACAGGGGGGGCTCTGAAGCTTTCTTT. This rearrangement joins TRBV27 to TRBJ1-1; 10 bases match TRBD1. V shed 3 bases and J 6 bases; nucleotides not matched to a gene: 7. The CDR3 is made up of 15 amino acids. Germline lookup yields CDR1 MNHEY and CDR2 SMNVEV (reference sequence).

The J gene is TRBJ2-5, the V gene TRBV4-3; no definite D call. CDR3 size: 16 residues. V dropped 0 bases and J dropped 1 base, with 12 bases sitting between them. Looked up from germline, CDR1 is LGHNA and CDR2 is YSLEER. The CDR3 sequence: CASSQEGLLSQETQYF. CDR3 coding DNA: TGCGCCAGCAGCCAAGAGGGCCTACTCTCCCAAGAGACCCAGTACTTC.

This clone appeared a single time. The chain carries TRBV3-1 (or the pseudogene TRBV3-2) and TRBJ2-7; D might be TRBD1 (6 bases). Germline CDR1 reads LGHDT; CDR2 reads YNNKEL (reference sequence). The CDR3 is 14 amino acids. Trimming pared 0 bases from V and 7 bases from J, leaving 13 bases between. CDR3 in amino acids: CASSQDHGQGEQYF. The CDR3 DNA is TGTGCCAGCAGCCAAGATCATGGGCAGGGGGAGCAGTACTTC.

In this sample, this clone turned up once. The chain uses TRBV7-9 and TRBJ1-3; D is perhaps TRBD1 (6 bases). The CDR3 has 12 amino acids. V was cut by 4 bases and J by 10 bases, with 11 bases left in between. CDR1 SEHNR and CDR2 FQNEAQ come from the germline V gene (reference sequence). CDR3 sequence (DNA): TGTGCCAGCAGCTCAGGGGACGGTACCATATATTTT. Translated, it gives CASSSGDGTIYF.

Only one count was recorded for this clone. The rearrangement joins TRBV2 to TRBJ2-6; D gene unclear. The germline gives CDR1 SNHLY, CDR2 FYNNEI. Trimming shortened V by 6 bases and J by 0 bases, and 6 bases separated the two germline ends. The CDR3 is 14 residues long. The CDR3 loop reads CASRTNSGANVLTF. For the CDR3, the DNA is TGTGCCAGCAGAACAAACTCTGGGGCCAACGTCCTGACTTTC.

The chain links TRBV19 to TRBJ1-2; D uncertain. Trimming pared 3 bases from V and 4 bases from J, leaving 6 bases between. CDR1 is LNHDA and CDR2 is SQIVND in the germline V gene (reference sequence). The CDR3 is 12 amino acids. The CDR3 reads CASSMGGYGYTF. DNA of the CDR3: TGTGCCAGTAGTATGGGAGGCTATGGCTACACCTTC.

DNA for the CDR3: TGTGCCAGCATCCCAGGGACTAGCGGGGGAAACTCCTACAATGAGCAGTTCTTC. This sequence encodes CASIPGTSGGNSYNEQFF. The chain couples TRBV6-2 or TRBV6-3 to TRBJ2-1; 14 bases match TRBD2. Germline V CDR1 and CDR2: MNHEY, SVGEGT. CDR3 length equals 18 residues. J was trimmed by 0 bases and V by 7 bases; bases with no gene match: 8.

The chain couples TRBV4-2 to TRBJ2-7, with 7 bases matching TRBD1. The CDR3 runs 13 residues. The V gene's germline CDR1 is LGHNA and CDR2 YNFKEQ. The V and J ends lost 3 bases and 3 bases, in that order; junction bases with no gene match: 2. CDR3 nucleotides: TGTGCCAGCAGCCACGGGACAGACTACGAGCAGTACTTC. This translates into CASSHGTDYEQYF.

The chain uses TRBV2 and TRBJ2-7, with TRBD1 matching 10 bases. Germline CDR1 reads SNHLY; CDR2 reads FYNNEI. V lost 6 bases, J lost 5 bases, and 7 bases stayed unmatched. This CDR3 contains 14 residues. CDR3 loop: CASSPGTGVDEQYF. Written as DNA, the CDR3 is TGTGCCAGCAGCCCTGGGACAGGGGTCGACGAGCAGTACTTC.

This clone was seen once. V gene TRBV27 combines with J gene TRBJ1-2; D not resolved. CDR1 MNHEY and CDR2 SMNVEV come from the germline V gene (reference sequence). This CDR3 has 14 residues. Trimming removed 5 bases from V and 2 bases from J, with 12 bases in between. The CDR3, as DNA: TGTGCCAGCAGTCCGGGGTCACAGAACTATGGCTACACCTTC. This sequence encodes CASSPGSQNYGYTF.

This chain connects TRBV21-1 to TRBJ1-1; no DNA check was done on the table's D call, TRBD1. TRBV21-1 is marked as a pseudogene. CDR3 size: 13 residues. CDR3 loop: CASLEQGDTEAFF. The CDR3 region has the DNA TGTGCCAGCCTTGAGCAGGGGGACACTGAAGCTTTCTTT.

This clone was picked up a small number of times. The rearrangement uses TRBV4-1 and TRBJ1-4; no definite D call. The CDR3 totals 15 residues. Looked up from germline, CDR1 is MGHRA and CDR2 is YSYEKL. Trimming took off 1 base at V and 5 bases at J, with 11 bases between the two ends. CDR3 in amino acids: CASSQGFQANEKLFF. The CDR3 region has the DNA TGCGCCAGCAGCCAAGGATTCCAGGCAAATGAAAAACTGTTTTTT.

V and J are TRBV10-3 and TRBJ2-7; D unclear. The V gene's germline CDR1 is ENHRY and CDR2 SYGVKD. The CDR3 is made up of 15 amino acids. V gave up 3 bases and J gave up 4 bases, with 16 bases separating them. CDR3 amino acids: CAISETARLIYEQYF. Written as DNA, the CDR3 is TGTGCCATCAGTGAAACGGCTAGGTTAATATACGAGCAGTACTTC.

Concerning this clone: The sample holds other DNA sequences that translate to the same CDR3. The CDR3 sequence is CASSLGQGDEQYF. The CDR3 bases are TGTGCCAGCAGCTTAGGGCAGGGGGACGAGCAGTACTTC. V and J are TRBV11-2 and TRBJ2-7; the match to TRBD1 covers 7 bases. After removal of 1 base from V and 5 bases from J, the junction contained 2 bases not matched to a gene. Germline V CDR1 and CDR2: SGHAT, FQNNGV. This CDR3 comprises 13 residues.

CDR3 bases: TGTGCCAGCTCACCACAGGGAGGATCCTACAATGAGCAGTTCTTC. It is translated as CASSPQGGSYNEQFF. The rearrangement links TRBV18 to TRBJ2-1, with a tentative D call TRBD2 (6 bases). Per the germline V gene, CDR1 is KGHSH and CDR2 is LQKENI. V was shortened by 1 base and J by 1 base, with 8 bases between the two germline ends. The CDR3 sequence is 15 residues long.

The V call is TRBV28, the J call TRBJ1-5; D possibly corresponds to TRBD1 (6 bases). V was cut by 1 base and J by 4 bases, with 14 bases left in between. The germline CDR1 and CDR2 sequences are MDHEN and SYDVKM. This CDR3 is built from 16 residues. For the CDR3, the DNA is TGTGCCAGCAGTTTATTAGGGGGTCGAGGGAATCAGCCCCAGCATTTT. This translates into CASSLLGGRGNQPQHF.

V usage is TRBV5-1 and J usage is TRBJ1-1; 9 nucleotides align to TRBD1. V gave up 3 bases and J gave up 2 bases; unmatched junction bases: 5. Germline CDR1 is SGHRS and CDR2 is YFSETQ. The CDR3 consists of 15 residues. The CDR3 coding sequence is TGCGCCAGCAGCTGGGGGACAGGGACAAACACTGAAGCTTTCTTT. Its protein is CASSWGTGTNTEAFF.

The V and J genes are TRBV29-1 and TRBJ1-1; 9 bases are a match to TRBD1. V gave up 8 bases and J gave up 2 bases; unmatched junction bases: 6. Germline assignment: CDR1 SQVTM and CDR2 ANQGSEA. The CDR3 sequence is 13 residues long. Written as DNA, the CDR3 is TGCAGCACGGGACAGGGAGTAAACACTGAAGCTTTCTTT. Protein sequence: CSTGQGVNTEAFF.